This TCR beta chain is from a study of blood T cell repertoires in COVID-19. Across the study: Samples taken during acute and convalescent COVID-19 were collected in the United States, Italy and Spain. Sources were T cells, B-cell-depleted T cells, or PBMCs; the material itself was cDNA or gDNA.

V lost 4 bases, J lost 7 bases, and 19 bases lay in between. Germline lookup yields CDR1 GTSNPN and CDR2 SVGIG (reference sequence). CDR3 length equals 14 residues. How the authors handled the data: Counts of nucleated cells, estimated from reference gene primer amplification, were obtained. Sequenced by immunoSEQ multiplex PCR; TCRdb stores in-frame clones only, minus some. V, J and clone size derive from that table, while D and trimming were established from the DNA sequence. The sample has about 43,000 clones, roughly 87% seen once. The chain employs TRBV30 and TRBJ1-1; possibly TRBD1 for D (6 bases). The sample comprised peripheral blood. The TCR sequence derives from a man aged 55-75 years with active COVID-19. CDR3 residues: CAWTHTGGRFEAFF. CDR3 sequence (DNA): TGTGCCTGGACTCACACCGGGGGGCGTTTTGAAGCTTTCTTT.